The 10 T cell receptor beta chains presented below share a single source sample, sequenced in a study of T cells in Graves' hyperthyroidism and ophthalmopathy. RNA transcripts served as the template for amplifying TCR beta CDR3 regions. An initial round of RT-PCR targeting the TCR CDR3 relied on the HTBI primer set. Via MiXCR, TCRdb re-called the multiplex PCR reads, giving one row per CDR3 protein. This table holds fewer than 500,000 distinct CDR3 sequences, roughly 15% found once. The sample was blood. These receptors were obtained from a man aged 18 to 29 with Graves' ophthalmopathy.

The chain is built from TRBV12-3 or TRBV12-4 and TRBJ1-1, with no clear D. The CDR3 has 13 residues. V was shortened by 6 bases and J by 7 bases, with 15 bases between the two germline ends. This CDR3 is CASRPYSGVEAFF. Here the CDR3 DNA reads TGTGCCAGCAGGCCCTATAGCGGAGTTGAAGCTTTCTTT.

To note about this clonotype: A much larger clone lies a single base off, so this may be a read error. This chain links TRBV7-3 with TRBJ2-3; 7 positions agree with TRBD2. Unmatched junction bases numbered 12, after V lost 2 bases and J lost 4 bases. The CDR3 has 17 amino acids. Per germline, CDR1 SGHTA and CDR2 FQGTGA. CDR3 sequence (DNA): TGTGCCAGCAGCTTACGGGGGGAGCTCCAGAAGTCAGATACGCAGTATTTT. It is translated as CASSLRGELQKSDTQYF.

In its sample, this clonotype was seen many times. The chain is built from TRBV27 and TRBJ2-6; D is uncertain. Trimming removed 6 bases at V and 2 bases at J, with 8 bases between. The CDR3 totals 14 residues. Germline loops: CDR1 MNHEY, CDR2 SMNVEV (reference sequence). The CDR3 spells CASSILTGANVLTF. The CDR3 coding sequence is TGTGCCAGCAGCATCCTCACTGGGGCCAACGTCCTGACTTTC.

The genes are TRBV4-1 and TRBJ1-1, with 7 bases identical to TRBD1. Per germline, CDR1 MGHRA and CDR2 YSYEKL. CDR3 length: 13 amino acids. With V trimmed by 5 bases and J by 5 bases, 5 bases remained unmatched. CDR3 protein: CASSSTGRTEAFF. CDR3 bases: TGCGCCAGCAGCTCGACAGGGCGGACTGAAGCTTTCTTT.

This clonotype appeared a few times. Here the CDR3 reads CSATLPYERGTGELFF. The CDR3 region has the DNA TGCAGTGCAACATTGCCCTATGAGCGGGGTACCGGGGAGCTGTTTTTT. This chain uses TRBV20-1 with TRBJ2-2; 7 bases fit TRBD2. CDR3 size: 16 residues. The germline CDR1 and CDR2 sequences are DFQATT and SNEGSKA (reference sequence). With V trimmed by 6 bases and J by 5 bases, 15 bases remained unmatched.

This clonotype was recorded at least ten times. The chain employs TRBV2 and TRBJ1-2, with D maybe TRBD1 (5 bases). With 6 bases removed from V and 0 bases from J, the gap between germline ends came to 11 bases. Germline CDR1 and CDR2: SNHLY and FYNNEI. The CDR3 totals 14 residues. The CDR3 here is CASRTALANYGYTF. DNA for the CDR3: TGTGCCAGCAGGACAGCCTTAGCTAACTATGGCTACACCTTC.

The chain recombines TRBV2 with TRBJ2-1, with 9 bases fitting TRBD2. Germline CDR1 SNHLY, CDR2 FYNNEI. The CDR3 spans 13 residues. V shed 7 bases, J shed 6 bases, and the junction held 4 bases outside the gene matches. As DNA, the CDR3 is TGTGCCAGCAAAGCGGGAGGTGCCAATGAGCAGTTCTTC. It is translated as CASKAGGANEQFF. The variable domain in full, completed from reference TRBV2 and TRBJ2-1, reads EPEVTQTPSHQVTQMGQEVILRCVPISNHLYFYWYRQILGQKVEFLVSFYNNEISEKSEIFDDQFSVERPDGSNFTLKIRSTKLEDSAMYFCASKAGGANEQFFGPGTRLTVL.

This clonotype was seen ten or more times. For the CDR3, the DNA is TGCAGTGCTAGAGATTTCGTGCGGGGGGGGAGCTCCTACAATGAGCAGTTCTTC. Amino acids: CSARDFVRGGSSYNEQFF. The chain couples TRBV20-1 to TRBJ2-1, with 9 bases aligning to TRBD2. The CDR3 has 18 residues. V lost 0 bases and J lost 0; bases outside the gene matches: 9. Germline lookup yields CDR1 DFQATT and CDR2 SNEGSKA (reference sequence).

In its sample, this clonotype was seen many times. The V gene is TRBV6-2 or TRBV6-3, the J gene TRBJ2-1; 8 bases are shared with TRBD2. CDR1 and CDR2 from the germline V gene are MNHEY and SVGEGT. CDR3 length: 14 residues. The V and J ends lost 0 bases and 7 bases, in that order; junction bases with no gene match: 2. The CDR3 protein is CASSYSAGVNEQFF. CDR3 DNA sequence: TGTGCCAGCAGTTACTCAGCGGGGGTGAATGAGCAGTTCTTC.

This clonotype has only a few counts. This rearrangement joins TRBV13 to TRBJ1-6, with D perhaps matching TRBD1 (6 bases). The CDR3 length is 16 residues. Trimming stripped 5 bases from V and 0 bases from J, with 11 bases between. Germline V gene lookup returns CDR1 PRHDT and CDR2 FYEKMQ (reference sequence). CDR3 bases: TGTGCCAGCAGCCACAGGGCGGGCTCCTATAATTCACCCCTCCACTTT. The encoded protein is CASSHRAGSYNSPLHF.